The 2 T cell receptor beta chains given below trace back to one sample, sequenced in a study of cytomegalovirus exposure and HLA in healthy donors (dated by TCRdb to between 2016 and 2019). Library preparation used the immunoSEQ multiplex PCR assay. A mixture of 60 forward primers for TCR Vbeta segments and 13 reverse primers for TCR Jbeta segments was used in the multiplex PCR. In TCRdb, the immuneACCESS table is reduced to in-frame sequences with V and J assigned. These tables do not hold every clone; where another copy was compared, an unresolved V gene accounts for under half, and the others remain unexplained. The sample table holds some 80,000 clones, of which 75% to 80% were seen once. The ten largest clones add up to about 3.5% of the sample. Sample: PBMCs. The receptors here all came from a man in his forties in good health and CMV-seronegative.

The chain combines TRBV5-1 with TRBJ1-2; D gene ambiguous. Germline CDR1 reads SGHRS; CDR2 reads YFSETQ. The V gene lost 4 bases and the J gene lost 4 bases, with 17 bases spanning the gap. The CDR3 is made up of 15 amino acids. The CDR3 DNA reads TGCGCCAGCAGCCACGGGAGCACCGTTGGCTATGGCTACACCTTC. As protein: CASSHGSTVGYGYTF.

The chain combines TRBV11-2 with TRBJ2-1; weak D call: TRBD1 (6 bases). V dropped 1 base and J dropped 4 bases, with 11 bases sitting between them. CDR1 is SGHAT, CDR2 FQNNGV, per germline. CDR3 length equals 15 residues. CDR3 in DNA: TGTGCCAGCAGCTTAGCCCCGGACAGTTACAATGAGCAGTTCTTC. Amino acid sequence: CASSLAPDSYNEQFF.